A selection of T cell receptor beta chains follows, all from one sample in a study of patients and donors after allogeneic stem cell transplantation. TCRdb used MiXCR to reprocess the RT-PCR reads, holding one entry per CDR3 protein. The repertoire holds 190,000 or so distinct CDR3 sequences, with roughly two fifths as singletons. The specimen sequenced was blood, either unsorted or a sorted T cell fraction (not recorded which). The source of these receptors is a human donor who was either an allogeneic HSCT recipient or a stem cell or donor lymphocyte infusion donor (not recorded which). It is not recorded whose cells these are; they may come from a transplant donor. Both conserved end residues are part of each CDR3. Each record gives: D gene, clone size, V gene, J gene, CDR3 protein, CDR3 DNA. A D gene is named only where the DNA matches it firmly. Size is omitted from some rows. Given values are once, few, many or a class for expanded clones.

D: -; size: -; V: TRBV5-4; J: TRBJ1-1; CDR3: CASSLPQGGYTEAFF; DNA: TGTGCCAGCAGCTTGCCTCAGGGTGGGTACACTGAAGCTTTCTTT
D: -; size: few; V: TRBV20-1; J: TRBJ1-1; CDR3: CSARDLRRSTGNTEAFF; DNA: TGCAGTGCTAGAGATCTTAGACGGTCAACGGGGAACACTGAAGCTTTCTTT
D: -; size: -; V: TRBV20-1; J: TRBJ1-1; CDR3: CSARSDRPMNTEAFF; DNA: TGCAGTGCTAGATCAGACAGACCCATGAACACTGAAGCTTTCTTT
D: TRBD1; size: -; V: TRBV6-6; J: TRBJ1-4; CDR3: CASSYSSGTGENEKLFF; DNA: TGTGCCAGCAGTTACTCGAGTGGGACAGGGGAAAATGAAAAACTGTTTTTT
D: -; size: few; V: TRBV7-9; J: TRBJ1-2; CDR3: CASSLSQAPYGYTF; DNA: TGTGCCAGCAGCTTAAGCCAGGCCCCCTATGGCTACACCTTC
D: TRBD2; size: -; V: TRBV4-3; J: TRBJ2-7; CDR3: CASSQGLAGKYEQYF; DNA: TGCGCCAGCAGCCAAGGACTAGCGGGAAAGTACGAGCAGTACTTC
D: -; size: -; V: TRBV11-2; J: TRBJ1-1; CDR3: CASSPLSSAFEAFF; DNA: TGTGCCAGCAGCCCCCTATCGTCGGCCTTTGAAGCTTTCTTT
D: TRBD1; size: -; V: TRBV13; J: TRBJ2-4; CDR3: CASSSQGTENIQYF; DNA: TGTGCCAGCAGCTCCCAAGGGACAGAAAACATTCAGTACTTC
D: TRBD1; size: -; V: TRBV28; J: TRBJ2-1; CDR3: CASSFEWTGGWDEQFF; DNA: TGTGCCAGCAGTTTTGAGTGGACAGGGGGTTGGGATGAGCAGTTCTTC
D: TRBD1; size: -; V: TRBV4-3; J: TRBJ2-1; CDR3: CASSRRGHEQFF; DNA: TGCGCCAGCAGCCGCAGGGGGCATGAGCAGTTCTTC
D: -; size: few; V: TRBV7-2; J: TRBJ2-1; CDR3: CASSPGLQKGAYNEQFF; DNA: TGTGCCAGCAGTCCGGGACTCCAAAAGGGTGCATACAATGAGCAGTTCTTC
D: -; size: -; V: TRBV29-1; J: TRBJ2-2; CDR3: CSANSGSGELFF; DNA: TGCAGCGCCAATAGCGGATCCGGGGAGCTGTTTTTT
D: -; size: few; V: TRBV7-9; J: TRBJ1-1; CDR3: CASISKQNTEAFF; DNA: TGTGCCAGCATCTCAAAGCAGAACACTGAAGCTTTCTTT
D: -; size: few; V: TRBV12-3/TRBV12-4; J: TRBJ2-3; CDR3: CASSPTDTQYF; DNA: TGTGCCAGCAGTCCCACAGATACGCAGTATTTT
D: -; size: -; V: TRBV25-1; J: TRBJ1-2; CDR3: CASSATQNYGYTF; DNA: TGTGCCAGCAGTGCGACACAGAACTATGGCTACACCTTC
D: TRBD1; size: few; V: TRBV6-6; J: TRBJ1-5; CDR3: CASSFLQGPDQPQHF; DNA: TGTGCCAGCAGTTTCTTACAGGGGCCCGATCAGCCCCAGCATTTT
D: -; size: -; V: TRBV5-1; J: TRBJ2-1; CDR3: CASSPSGEGGEQFF; DNA: TGCGCCAGCAGTCCTTCAGGGGAGGGAGGTGAGCAGTTCTTC
D: -; size: -; V: TRBV9; J: TRBJ1-1; CDR3: CASSAANTEAFF; DNA: TGTGCCAGCAGCGCTGCGAACACTGAAGCTTTCTTT
D: TRBD2; size: -; V: TRBV12-3/TRBV12-4; J: TRBJ2-1; CDR3: CASSLDGRGGEQFF; DNA: TGTGCCAGCAGTTTAGACGGGAGGGGTGGTGAGCAGTTCTTC
D: TRBD1; size: -; V: TRBV7-9; J: TRBJ1-6; CDR3: CASSLARTGLGSPLHF; DNA: TGTGCCAGCAGCTTAGCGCGGACAGGGTTGGGTTCACCCCTCCACTTT
D: -; size: -; V: TRBV11-2; J: TRBJ2-3; CDR3: CASSLTGGTDTQYF; DNA: TGTGCCAGCAGCTTAACGGGCGGAACAGATACGCAGTATTTT
D: -; size: -; V: TRBV5-1; J: TRBJ2-2; CDR3: CASSLFSPEGELFF; DNA: TGCGCCAGCAGCTTGTTCTCCCCCGAAGGGGAGCTGTTTTTT
D: -; size: few; V: TRBV9; J: TRBJ1-1; CDR3: CASSVESQMNTEAFF; DNA: TGTGCCAGCAGCGTAGAAAGTCAGATGAACACTGAAGCTTTCTTT
D: TRBD1; size: few; V: TRBV15; J: TRBJ1-5; CDR3: CATSGGLNQPQHF; DNA: TGTGCCACCTCAGGGGGCCTCAATCAGCCCCAGCATTTT
D: TRBD2; size: few; V: TRBV12-5; J: TRBJ2-1; CDR3: CASGFSAGPGYNEQFF; DNA: TGTGCTAGTGGTTTTTCAGCGGGACCGGGCTACAATGAGCAGTTCTTC
D: -; size: few; V: TRBV7-3; J: TRBJ1-1; CDR3: CASSLILRPPSPLMNTEAFF; DNA: TGTGCCAGCAGCTTAATTCTCCGGCCTCCGTCCCCTTTAATGAACACTGAAGCTTTCTTT
D: -; size: few; V: TRBV3-1; J: TRBJ2-7; CDR3: CASSQADNIYEQYF; DNA: TGTGCCAGCAGCCAAGCTGACAATATCTACGAGCAGTACTTC
D: TRBD1; size: few; V: TRBV9; J: TRBJ1-3; CDR3: CASSPRTGQGASGNTIYF; DNA: TGTGCCAGCAGCCCTAGAACCGGACAGGGGGCCTCTGGAAACACCATATATTTT
D: -; size: -; V: TRBV6-5; J: TRBJ1-1; CDR3: CVSRGEVNTEAFF; DNA: TGTGTCAGCCGGGGGGAAGTGAACACTGAAGCTTTCTTT
D: -; size: few; V: TRBV12-3/TRBV12-4; J: TRBJ2-2; CDR3: CASSRSSSGELFF; DNA: TGTGCCAGCAGTCGGTCTAGCTCCGGGGAGCTGTTTTTT
D: -; size: -; V: TRBV2; J: TRBJ2-2; CDR3: CASTQVPSANTGELFF; DNA: TGTGCCAGCACCCAAGTTCCTAGCGCGAACACCGGGGAGCTGTTTTTT
D: -; size: few; V: TRBV4-1; J: TRBJ2-7; CDR3: CASSLETGLSYEQYF; DNA: TGCGCCAGCAGCCTCGAAACCGGGTTGTCCTACGAGCAGTACTTC
D: -; size: -; V: TRBV6-6; J: TRBJ2-4; CDR3: CASSYGGTAENIQYF; DNA: TGTGCCAGCAGTTACGGAGGGACAGCAGAAAACATTCAGTACTTC
D: -; size: -; V: TRBV7-9; J: TRBJ2-3; CDR3: CASSRYGPGAQYF; DNA: TGTGCCAGCAGCCGGTACGGGCCGGGCGCGCAGTATTTT